This T cell receptor (beta chain) was retrieved from a study of OX40 agonist ivuxolimab in advanced cancers. Study-wide context: At 0.01 to 10 mg/kg, ivuxolimab was administered intravenously to patients every 2 weeks.

The repertoire was sequenced with immunoSEQ multiplex PCR; TCRdb's copy has only in-frame clones and lacks some. The sample has roughly 60,000 clones, approximately 90% seen once. The CDR3 has 13 residues. Trimming removed 4 bases from V and 4 bases from J, with 13 bases in between. The germline CDR1 and CDR2 sequences are GTSNPN and SVGIG (reference sequence). With respect to this clone: Its antigen remains unknown.

General study results and limits: Patients with a partial response at 0.1-3.0 mg/kg had among the lowest clonal expansion. Blood T cells, both CD4+ and CD8+, expanded clonally by week 6 at 0.1 to 3.0 mg/kg.

This sequence was found in an adult with an advanced solid tumor such as melanoma, head and neck, liver or kidney cancer. Sequences were derived from CD4+ or CD8+ T cells sorted from blood, sampled in a trial of the OX40 agonist ivuxolimab. The chain combines TRBV30 with TRBJ1-1; TRBD1 might be the D (5 bases). CDR3 residues: CAWTLLGGTEAFF. The CDR3 DNA follows: TGTGCCTGGACCCTGCTCGGGGGCACTGAAGCTTTCTTT.